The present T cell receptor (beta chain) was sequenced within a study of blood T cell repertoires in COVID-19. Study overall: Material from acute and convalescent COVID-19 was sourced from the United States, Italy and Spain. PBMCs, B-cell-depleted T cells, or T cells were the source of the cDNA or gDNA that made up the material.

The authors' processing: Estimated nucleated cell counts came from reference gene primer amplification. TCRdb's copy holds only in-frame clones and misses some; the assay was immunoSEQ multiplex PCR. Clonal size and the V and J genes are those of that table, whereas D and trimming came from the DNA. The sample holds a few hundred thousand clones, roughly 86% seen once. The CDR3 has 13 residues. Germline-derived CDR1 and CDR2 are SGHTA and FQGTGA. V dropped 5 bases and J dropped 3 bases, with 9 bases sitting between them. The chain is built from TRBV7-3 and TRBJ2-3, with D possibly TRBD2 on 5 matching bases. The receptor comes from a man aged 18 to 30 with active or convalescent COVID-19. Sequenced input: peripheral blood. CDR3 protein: CASSASGTDTQYF. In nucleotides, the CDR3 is TGTGCCAGCAGCGCATCGGGAACAGATACGCAGTATTTT.